These 19 T cell receptor beta chains originate from one sample sequenced in a study of identical twins. TCRdb analysed the 5' RACE reads with MiXCR anew, one entry per CDR3 protein. The sample holds about 730,000 distinct CDR3 sequences, approximately 22% seen once. This same sample was also part of a study on T cells expressing NK-cell markers.

Sequencing used PBMCs. The source is a woman under 30 in good health.

This chain uses TRBV6-1 with TRBJ2-1; D is unresolved. V was cut by 5 bases and J by 0 bases, with 8 bases left in between. Looked up from germline, CDR1 is MNHNS and CDR2 is SASEGT. CDR3 length: 14 amino acids. This CDR3 is CASSRVSSYNEQFF. The CDR3 DNA sequence: TGTGCCAGCAGTCGGGTTTCCTCCTACAATGAGCAGTTCTTC.

This clonotype came up a few times. The chain employs TRBV12-5 and TRBJ1-1; D perhaps matches TRBD1 (5 bases). V lost 2 bases, J lost 2 bases, and 15 bases lay in between. Germline V gene sequence: CDR1 LGHNT, CDR2 FRNRAP. The CDR3 extends over 16 amino acids. The CDR3 nucleotides are TGTGCTAGTGGTTTGAAAGGGGAACTTCCAAACACTGAAGCTTTCTTT. Translation: CASGLKGELPNTEAFF. Variable domain in full (rest from reference TRBV12-5 and TRBJ1-1): DARVTQTPRHKVTEMGQEVTMRCQPILGHNTVFWYRQTMMQGLELLAYFRNRAPLDDSGMPKDRFSAEMPDATLATLKIQPSEPRDSAVYFCASGLKGELPNTEAFFGQGTRLTVV.

This clonotype was counted ten times or more. The chain links TRBV20-1 to TRBJ1-2, with D possibly being TRBD1 (5 bases). The CDR3 extends over 12 amino acids. CDR1 and CDR2 (germline): DFQATT, SNEGSKA (reference sequence). V lost 4 bases, J lost 6 bases, and 12 bases lay in between. The CDR3 sequence: CSATLEGHGYTF. For the CDR3, the DNA is TGCAGTGCTACCTTAGAGGGACATGGCTACACCTTC.

This clonotype was counted a few times. The chain joins TRBV3-1 to TRBJ2-5; 12 bases line up with TRBD2. Per germline, CDR1 LGHDT and CDR2 YNNKEL (reference sequence). This CDR3 is built from 17 residues. The V segment lost 2 bases and the J segment 2 bases; nucleotides outside the gene matches: 6. CDR3 amino acids: CASSQNRLAGGQETQYF. The CDR3 DNA follows: TGTGCCAGCAGCCAAAACCGGCTAGCGGGGGGGCAAGAGACCCAGTACTTC.

In its sample, this clonotype was seen a few times. The rearrangement links TRBV15 to TRBJ2-1; the D gene is possibly TRBD1 (6 bases). This CDR3 is built from 13 residues. V was pared by 5 bases and J by 4 bases, with 9 bases between. Germline V gives CDR1 LNHNV, CDR2 YYDKDF (reference sequence). The CDR3 reads CATSLGQYNEQFF. The CDR3 DNA reads TGTGCCACCAGCCTGGGACAATACAATGAGCAGTTCTTC. The complete variable domain, with remaining parts taken from reference TRBV15 and TRBJ2-1, reads DAMVIQNPRYQVTQFGKPVTLSCSQTLNHNVMYWYQQKSSQAPKLLFHYYDKDFNNEADTPDNFQSRRPNTSFCFLDIRSPGLGDTAMYLCATSLGQYNEQFFGPGTRLTVL.

The chain couples TRBV6-2 or TRBV6-3 to TRBJ2-1; D is unresolved. The CDR3 consists of 12 residues. Germline-derived CDR1 and CDR2 are MNHEY and SVGEGT. Trimming cost V 6 bases and J 7 bases, with 10 bases left between them. The CDR3 DNA is TGTGCCAGCAGGTCGAGAAAAAATGAGCAGTTCTTC. Protein product: CASRSRKNEQFF.

The gene calls are TRBV4-1 and TRBJ2-7; TRBD1 aligns across 7 bases. V lost 2 bases and J lost 2; bases outside the gene matches: 3. Germline V gene sequence: CDR1 MGHRA, CDR2 YSYEKL. The CDR3 length is 14 residues. The CDR3 nucleotides are TGCGCCAGCAGCCAAAGACAGGGACCCTACGAGCAGTACTTC. This gives the protein CASSQRQGPYEQYF.

This clonotype was counted between two and nine times. The rearrangement links TRBV12-3 or TRBV12-4 to TRBJ1-2; D possibly corresponds to TRBD1 (5 bases). The CDR3 runs to 13 residues. The ends were cut back, 3 bases at V and 8 bases at J, with 13 bases in the middle. This CDR3 reads CASSLTGQAGYTF. As DNA, the CDR3 is TGTGCCAGCAGTTTGACCGGACAAGCCGGCTACACCTTC.

The gene calls are TRBV6-1 and TRBJ2-3, with 7 bases lining up with TRBD1. This CDR3 is 14 amino acids long. With 7 bases clipped from V and 6 bases from J, the junction kept 10 bases outside the gene matches. Per the germline V gene, CDR1 is MNHNS and CDR2 is SASEGT. Written as DNA, the CDR3 is TGTGCCAGCAACCTACAGGGGAAGGCGGATACGCAGTATTTT. Encoded protein: CASNLQGKADTQYF.

The chain links TRBV7-2 to TRBJ2-7; D not certain. Looked up from germline, CDR1 is SGHTA and CDR2 is FQGNSA. The CDR3 sequence is 12 residues long. V lost 5 bases to trimming and J lost 4 bases, with 9 bases between them. The CDR3 DNA reads TGTGCCAGCAGCCTCATAGAGTACGAGCAGTACTTC. Protein: CASSLIEYEQYF.

The sample holds a few counts of this clonotype. This sequence joins TRBV5-6 and TRBJ2-6, with D unresolved. V was shortened by 1 base and J by 1 base, with 9 bases between the two germline ends. Looked up from germline, CDR1 is SGHDT and CDR2 is YYEEEE. The CDR3 extends over 16 amino acids. The CDR3 sequence is CASSLLGFSGANVLTF. The CDR3, as DNA: TGTGCCAGCAGCTTGCTAGGGTTTTCTGGGGCCAACGTCCTGACTTTC.

The chain recombines TRBV7-8 with TRBJ2-2; D is ambiguous. CDR3 size: 12 residues. Between the trimmed V and J ends, which lost 2 bases and 8 bases, there was a span of 6 bases. Germline CDR1 is SGHVS and CDR2 is FQNEAQ. The CDR3, as DNA: TGTGCCAGCAGCTTAAAGGAGGGGGAGCTGTTTTTT. It is translated as CASSLKEGELFF.

This chain links TRBV20-1 with TRBJ2-1, with D tentatively TRBD2 (6 bases). Trimming left V 4 bases short and J 6 bases short, with 16 bases between. This CDR3 contains 14 residues. CDR1 is DFQATT and CDR2 is SNEGSKA in the germline V gene (reference sequence). Written as DNA, the CDR3 is TGCAGTGCTAAACTAGCCCTCCTCCCCAATGAGCAGTTCTTC. Translation: CSAKLALLPNEQFF.

In this sample, this clonotype turned up many times. This chain links TRBV2 with TRBJ2-1; no clear D gene. Trimming removed 6 bases from V and 1 base from J, with 7 bases in between. This CDR3 spans 13 amino acids. Per the germline V gene, CDR1 is SNHLY and CDR2 is FYNNEI. This CDR3 is CASSGTSYNEQFF. CDR3 nucleotide sequence: TGTGCCAGCAGCGGTACATCCTACAATGAGCAGTTCTTC.

This clonotype was seen a handful of times. CDR3 nucleotide sequence: TGCGCCTCCGCGGCCGAAAAACTGTTTTTT. Translating gives CASAAEKLFF. The chain links TRBV4-1 to TRBJ1-4; D is undetermined. The germline V gene encodes CDR1 MGHRA and CDR2 YSYEKL. V was clipped by 11 bases and J by 8 bases, with 9 bases between them. The CDR3 loop spans 10 amino acids.

Comment on this clonotype: At one boundary the junction diverges from the germline segment, which might be a read error. This chain uses TRBV20-1 with TRBJ1-5; tentative D call: TRBD1 (5 bases). The CDR3 has 17 residues. Per the germline V gene, CDR1 is DFQATT and CDR2 is SNEGSKA (reference sequence). The CDR3: CCARGQGGNSKNQPQHF. The CDR3 DNA follows: TGCTGTGCTCGTGGGCAGGGCGGAAATTCGAAAAATCAGCCCCAGCATTTT.

The rearrangement uses TRBV5-1 and TRBJ2-7, with TRBD1 identical over 7 bases. The J segment lost 2 bases and the V segment lost 2 bases, leaving 7 bases of the junction unmatched. From germline, CDR1 is SGHRS and CDR2 YFSETQ. This CDR3 has 15 residues. CDR3 protein: CASSFSGQDAYEQYF. Written as DNA, the CDR3 is TGCGCCAGCAGCTTCAGTGGACAGGACGCCTACGAGCAGTACTTC.

The table lists this clonotype with a few counts. The V gene is TRBV15, the J gene TRBJ1-1; D call uncertain. Trimming took off 0 bases at V and 5 bases at J, with 13 bases between the two ends. The CDR3 is 15 residues long. CDR1 is LNHNV and CDR2 is YYDKDF in the germline V gene (reference sequence). The CDR3: CATSRDRGGRTEAFF. The CDR3 DNA follows: TGTGCCACCAGCAGAGATCGGGGTGGGAGGACTGAAGCTTTCTTT.

The chain combines TRBV6-1 with TRBJ2-5, with D maybe TRBD1 (6 bases). Trimming took off 10 bases at V and 0 bases at J, with 15 bases between the two ends. CDR1 and CDR2 from the germline V gene are MNHNS and SASEGT. The CDR3 totals 14 residues. This CDR3 reads CATTGLGYQETQYF. The DNA for the CDR3 is TGTGCCACCACAGGGTTGGGGTACCAAGAGACCCAGTACTTC.